This paragraph covers one TCR beta chain sequence. Antigen specificity is unknown. These data are taken from a study of response to subunit inactivated influenza vaccine. Whole-study findings and limits: There was a suggestion from the authors that each seasonal influenza vaccination recruits few new T cells.

Using its own MiXCR run on the RT-PCR reads, TCRdb lists one record per CDR3 protein. Altogether about 650,000 distinct CDR3 sequences are present, 14% being singletons, with the ten largest covering less than 9%. Looked up from germline, CDR1 is DFQATT and CDR2 is SNEGSKA (reference sequence). The CDR3 is made up of 17 amino acids. The trim removed 5 bases at V and 2 bases at J, leaving 9 bases unmatched. The sequencing here drew on PBMCs from blood, taken around 14 days before vaccination. The source of this sequence is a man over 45 who received an inactivated influenza vaccine. The chain links TRBV20-1 to TRBJ2-2; 12 positions agree with TRBD2. CDR3 in amino acids: CSARGLAGTSNTGELFF. The CDR3 DNA reads as TGCAGTGCTCGCGGACTAGCGGGAACTTCTAACACCGGGGAGCTGTTTTTT.